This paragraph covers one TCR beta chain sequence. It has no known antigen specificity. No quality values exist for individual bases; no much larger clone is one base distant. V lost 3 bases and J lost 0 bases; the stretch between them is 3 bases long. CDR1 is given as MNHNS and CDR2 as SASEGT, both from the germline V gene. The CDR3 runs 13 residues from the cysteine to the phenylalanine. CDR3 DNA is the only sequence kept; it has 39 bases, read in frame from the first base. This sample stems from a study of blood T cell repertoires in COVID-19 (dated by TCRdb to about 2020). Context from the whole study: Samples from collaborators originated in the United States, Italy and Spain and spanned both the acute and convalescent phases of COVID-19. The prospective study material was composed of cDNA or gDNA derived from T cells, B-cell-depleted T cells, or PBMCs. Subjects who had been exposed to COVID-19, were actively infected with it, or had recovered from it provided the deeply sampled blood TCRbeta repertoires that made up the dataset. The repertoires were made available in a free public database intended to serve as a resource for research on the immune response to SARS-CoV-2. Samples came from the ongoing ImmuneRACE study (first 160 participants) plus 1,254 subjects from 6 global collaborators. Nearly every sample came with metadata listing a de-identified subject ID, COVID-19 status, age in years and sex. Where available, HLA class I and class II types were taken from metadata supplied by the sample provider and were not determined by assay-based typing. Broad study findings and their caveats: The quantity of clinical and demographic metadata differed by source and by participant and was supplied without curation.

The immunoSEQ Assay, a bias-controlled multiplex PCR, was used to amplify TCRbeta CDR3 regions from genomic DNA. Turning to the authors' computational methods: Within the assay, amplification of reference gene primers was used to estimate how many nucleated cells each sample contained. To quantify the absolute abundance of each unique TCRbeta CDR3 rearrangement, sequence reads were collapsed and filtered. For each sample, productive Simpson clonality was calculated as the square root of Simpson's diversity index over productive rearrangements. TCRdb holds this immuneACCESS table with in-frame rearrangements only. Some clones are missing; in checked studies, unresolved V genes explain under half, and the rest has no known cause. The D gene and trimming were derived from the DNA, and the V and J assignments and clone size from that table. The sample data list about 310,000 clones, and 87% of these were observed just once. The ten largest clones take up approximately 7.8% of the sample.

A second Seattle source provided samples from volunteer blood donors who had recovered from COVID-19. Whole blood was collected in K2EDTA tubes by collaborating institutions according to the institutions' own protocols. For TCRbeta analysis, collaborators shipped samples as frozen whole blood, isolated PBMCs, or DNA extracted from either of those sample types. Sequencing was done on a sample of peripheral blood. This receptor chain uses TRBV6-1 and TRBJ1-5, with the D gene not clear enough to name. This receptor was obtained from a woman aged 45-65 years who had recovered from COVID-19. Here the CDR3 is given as CASSDNSNQPQHF. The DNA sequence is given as TGTGCCAGCAGTGATAATAGCAATCAGCCCCAGCATTTT.